What follows are 11 T cell receptor beta chains derived from one specimen sequenced in a study of neoadjuvant anti-PD-1 for oral cavity cancer. Sequencing used immunoSEQ multiplex PCR; TCRdb keeps in-frame clones, though not all of them. The data hold 6,000 to 8,000 clones, with 47% observed a single time. Specimen: tumor tissue, collected before nivolumab (anti-PD-1) treatment. Receptors were obtained from a person between 40 and 85 years old with oral cavity squamous cell carcinoma.

V gene TRBV30 combines with J gene TRBJ2-3; 11 bases fit TRBD2. The CDR3 runs to 15 residues. CDR1 GTSNPN and CDR2 SVGIG come from the germline V gene (reference sequence). After removal of 3 bases from V and 3 bases from J, the junction contained 5 bases not matched to a gene. CDR3 bases: TGTGCCTGGAGCTCGGGACTAGCGGTAACAGATACGCAGTATTTT. Its translation is CAWSSGLAVTDTQYF.

The J gene is TRBJ1-2, the V gene TRBV5-4; TRBD1 matches 11 bases. The CDR3 contains 15 residues. Germline V CDR1 and CDR2: SGHNT, YYREEE (reference sequence). Losses at the gene ends were 4 bases for V and 3 bases for J; bases not matched to a gene: 5. The CDR3 region has the DNA TGTGCCAGCAGCCAACGGACAGGGGGCCACTATGGCTACACCTTC. It codes for CASSQRTGGHYGYTF. The complete variable domain, with remaining parts taken from reference TRBV5-4 and TRBJ1-2, reads ETGVTQSPTHLIKTRGQQVTLRCSSQSGHNTVSWYQQALGQGPQFIFQYYREEENGRGNFPPRFSGLQFPNYSSELNVNALELDDSALYLCASSQRTGGHYGYTFGSGTRLTVV.

The chain uses TRBV6-1 and TRBJ1-5; possibly TRBD1 for D (6 bases). The CDR3 runs to 13 residues. V lost 6 bases to trimming and J lost 6 bases, with 12 bases between them. From germline, CDR1 is MNHNS and CDR2 SASEGT. The CDR3 here is CASRRTETQPQHF. CDR3 coding DNA: TGTGCCAGCAGAAGGACAGAGACTCAGCCCCAGCATTTT.

There are a few counts of this clone. The chain is built from TRBV6-1 and TRBJ2-7; 7 bases match TRBD2. This CDR3 spans 15 amino acids. With 6 bases clipped from V and 9 bases from J, the junction kept 17 bases outside the gene matches. The germline V gene has CDR1 MNHNS and CDR2 SASEGT. The CDR3 nucleotides are TGTGCCAGCAGGACGACAGCGGGGCCTACGAGCGGGCAGTACTTC. Translation: CASRTTAGPTSGQYF.

The chain joins TRBV21-1 to TRBJ2-7; TRBD1, as called in the table, went unchecked against the DNA. TRBV21-1 is noted as a pseudogene. This CDR3 region has 16 residues. This CDR3 reads CASSDRQDSFSYEQYF. The CDR3 DNA reads TGTGCCAGCAGCGACCGACAGGATTCGTTTTCCTACGAGCAGTACTTC.

In its sample, this clone was seen a few times. The chain employs TRBV19 and TRBJ1-5; TRBD1 aligns across 9 bases. Germline values: CDR1 LNHDA, CDR2 SQIVND (reference sequence). The CDR3 has 15 amino acids. Trimming took 6 bases from V and 2 from J; bases not matched to a gene: 5. This CDR3 reads CASRNRGHGNQPQHF. DNA of the CDR3: TGTGCCAGTAGAAACAGGGGGCACGGCAATCAGCCCCAGCATTTT.

The chain carries TRBV18 and TRBJ1-5; 7 positions agree with TRBD1. The trim removed 3 bases at V and 5 bases at J, leaving 7 bases unmatched. The CDR3 totals 15 residues. CDR1 and CDR2 (germline): KGHSH, LQKENI. Here the CDR3 reads CASSPLGQDDQPQHF. The CDR3 region has the DNA TGTGCCAGCTCACCTCTCGGACAGGATGATCAGCCCCAGCATTTT.

The gene calls are TRBV5-8 and TRBJ1-6; a possible D gene is TRBD1 (5 bases). Per germline, CDR1 SGHTS and CDR2 YDEGEE. The CDR3 has 18 residues. The V and J ends lost 2 bases and 0 bases respectively, with 15 bases between them. CDR3 loop: CASSLVRDGSSYNSPLHF. The CDR3 coding sequence is TGTGCCAGCAGCTTAGTTCGGGACGGAAGCTCCTATAATTCACCCCTCCACTTT. The full variable domain, with the rest looked up from reference TRBV5-8 and TRBJ1-6, is EAGVTQSPTHLIKTRGQQATLRCSPISGHTSVYWYQQALGLGLQFLLWYDEGEERNRGNFPPRFSGRQFPNYSSELNVNALELEDSALYLCASSLVRDGSSYNSPLHFGNGTRLTVT.

By share, this clone counts as medium-sized. The rearrangement links TRBV5-6 to TRBJ1-5; D ambiguous. Germline V gene sequence: CDR1 SGHDT, CDR2 YYEEEE. The CDR3 has 13 residues. Trimming removed 0 bases from V and 6 bases from J, with 7 bases in between. The CDR3: CASSLAAAQPQHF. CDR3 nucleotides: TGTGCCAGCAGCTTGGCCGCAGCTCAGCCCCAGCATTTT.

This rearrangement joins TRBV11-2 to TRBJ2-5, with 8 bases lining up with TRBD2. V was pared by 1 base and J by 2 bases, with 6 bases of the junction left unmatched. The germline gives CDR1 SGHAT, CDR2 FQNNGV. This CDR3 is built from 16 residues. The CDR3 protein is CASSLGLAGWQETQYF. Written as DNA, the CDR3 is TGTGCCAGCAGCTTAGGTTTAGCGGGGTGGCAAGAGACCCAGTACTTC.

The chain joins TRBV7-7 to TRBJ2-7, with 8 bases matching TRBD1. V was pared by 5 bases and J by 5 bases, with 8 bases of the junction left unmatched. The CDR3 contains 14 residues. Germline CDR1 and CDR2: SSHAT and FNYEAQ (reference sequence). CDR3 in amino acids: CASSPGQGSNEQYF. CDR3 coding DNA: TGTGCCAGCAGCCCAGGACAGGGTAGCAACGAGCAGTACTTC.